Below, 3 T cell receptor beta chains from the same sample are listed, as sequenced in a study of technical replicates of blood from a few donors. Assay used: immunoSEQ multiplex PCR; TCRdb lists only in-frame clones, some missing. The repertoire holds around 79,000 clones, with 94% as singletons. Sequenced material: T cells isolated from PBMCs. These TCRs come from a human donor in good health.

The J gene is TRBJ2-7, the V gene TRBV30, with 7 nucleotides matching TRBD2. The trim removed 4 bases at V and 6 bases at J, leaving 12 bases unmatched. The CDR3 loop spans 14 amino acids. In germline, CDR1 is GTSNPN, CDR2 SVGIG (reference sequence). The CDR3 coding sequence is TGTGCCTGGATATTACCAGGCGGGGGTACCGAGCAGTACTTC. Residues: CAWILPGGGTEQYF. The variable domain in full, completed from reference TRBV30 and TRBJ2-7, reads SQTIHQWPATLVQPVGSPLSLECTVEGTSNPNLYWYRQAAGRGLQLLFYSVGIGQISSEVPQNLSASRPQDRQFILSSKKLLLSDSGFYLCAWILPGGGTEQYFGPGTRLTVT.

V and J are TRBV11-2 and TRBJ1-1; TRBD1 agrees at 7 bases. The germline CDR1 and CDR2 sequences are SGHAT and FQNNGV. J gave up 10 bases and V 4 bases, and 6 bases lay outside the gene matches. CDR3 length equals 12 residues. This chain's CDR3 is CASSSLTGTAFF. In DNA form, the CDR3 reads TGTGCCAGCAGCTCCTTGACAGGGACAGCTTTCTTT.

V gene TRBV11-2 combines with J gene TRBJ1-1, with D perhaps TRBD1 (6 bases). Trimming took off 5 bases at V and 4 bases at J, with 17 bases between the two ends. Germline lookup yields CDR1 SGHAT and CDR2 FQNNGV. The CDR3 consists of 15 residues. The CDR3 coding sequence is TGTGCCAGCAGCCCGACTGCAGGGGATATCACTGAAGCTTTCTTT. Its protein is CASSPTAGDITEAFF.